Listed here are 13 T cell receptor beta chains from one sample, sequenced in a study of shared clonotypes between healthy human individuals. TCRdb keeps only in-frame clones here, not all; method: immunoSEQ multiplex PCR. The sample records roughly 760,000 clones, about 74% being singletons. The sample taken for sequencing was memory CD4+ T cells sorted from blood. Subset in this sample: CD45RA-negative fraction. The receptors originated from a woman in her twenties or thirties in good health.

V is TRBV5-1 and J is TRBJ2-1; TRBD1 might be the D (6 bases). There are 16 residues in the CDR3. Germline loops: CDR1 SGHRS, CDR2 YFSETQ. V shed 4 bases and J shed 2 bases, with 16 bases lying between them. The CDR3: CASSKQGSSTYNEQFF. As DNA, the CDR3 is TGCGCCAGCAGCAAACAGGGAAGTTCTACCTACAATGAGCAGTTCTTC.

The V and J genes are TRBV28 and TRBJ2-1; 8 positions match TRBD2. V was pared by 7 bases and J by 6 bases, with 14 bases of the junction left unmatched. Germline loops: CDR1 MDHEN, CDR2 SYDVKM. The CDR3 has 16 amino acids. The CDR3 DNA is TGTGCCAGCACCACCCCGGCTAGCGGGCGCACCAATGAGCAGTTCTTC. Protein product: CASTTPASGRTNEQFF.

CDR3 sequence reads: CASSYNTGELFF. In DNA, the CDR3 is TGTGCCAGCAGCTACAACACCGGGGAGCTGTTTTTT. The chain couples TRBV7-9 to TRBJ2-2; D not resolved. Trimming removed 4 bases from V and 2 bases from J, with 2 bases in between. The V gene's germline CDR1 is SEHNR and CDR2 FQNEAQ (reference sequence). This CDR3 comprises 12 residues.

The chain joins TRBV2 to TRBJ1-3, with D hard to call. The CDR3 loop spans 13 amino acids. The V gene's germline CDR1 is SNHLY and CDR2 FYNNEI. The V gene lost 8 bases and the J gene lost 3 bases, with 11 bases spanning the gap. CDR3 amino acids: CASSPGLGNTIYF. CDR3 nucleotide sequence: TGTGCCAGCTCCCCGGGCCTTGGAAACACCATATATTTT. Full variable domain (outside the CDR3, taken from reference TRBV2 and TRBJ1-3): EPEVTQTPSHQVTQMGQEVILRCVPISNHLYFYWYRQILGQKVEFLVSFYNNEISEKSEIFDDQFSVERPDGSNFTLKIRSTKLEDSAMYFCASSPGLGNTIYFGEGSWLTVV.

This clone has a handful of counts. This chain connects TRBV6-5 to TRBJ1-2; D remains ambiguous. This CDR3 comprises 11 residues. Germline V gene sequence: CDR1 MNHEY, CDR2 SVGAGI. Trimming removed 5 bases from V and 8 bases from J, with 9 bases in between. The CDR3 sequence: CASSEFWGYTF. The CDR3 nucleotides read TGTGCCAGCAGTGAATTTTGGGGCTACACCTTC.

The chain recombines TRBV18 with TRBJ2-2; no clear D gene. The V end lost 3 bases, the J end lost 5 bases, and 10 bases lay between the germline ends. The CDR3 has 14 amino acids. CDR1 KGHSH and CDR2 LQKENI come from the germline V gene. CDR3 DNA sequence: TGTGCCAGCTCACCGGCTACGCAGACCGGGGAGCTGTTTTTT. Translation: CASSPATQTGELFF.

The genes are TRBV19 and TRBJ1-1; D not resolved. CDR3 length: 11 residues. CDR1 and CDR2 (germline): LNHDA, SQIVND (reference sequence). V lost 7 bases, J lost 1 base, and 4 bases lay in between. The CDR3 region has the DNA TGTGCCAGTATGAGGAACACTGAAGCTTTCTTT. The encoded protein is CASMRNTEAFF.

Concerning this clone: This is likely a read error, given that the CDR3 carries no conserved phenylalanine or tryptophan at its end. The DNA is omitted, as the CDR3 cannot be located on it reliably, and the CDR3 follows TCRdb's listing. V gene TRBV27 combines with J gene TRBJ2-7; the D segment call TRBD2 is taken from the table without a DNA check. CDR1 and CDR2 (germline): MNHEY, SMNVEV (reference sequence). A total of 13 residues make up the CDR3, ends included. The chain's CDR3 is CASSSLSGRGGVI.

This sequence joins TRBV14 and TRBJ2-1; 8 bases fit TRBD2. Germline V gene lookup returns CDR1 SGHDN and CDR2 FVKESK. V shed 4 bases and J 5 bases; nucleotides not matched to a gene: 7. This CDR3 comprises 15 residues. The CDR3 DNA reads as TGTGCCAGCAGCCGGGCCAGCGGGGGTCACAATGAGCAGTTCTTC. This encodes CASSRASGGHNEQFF.

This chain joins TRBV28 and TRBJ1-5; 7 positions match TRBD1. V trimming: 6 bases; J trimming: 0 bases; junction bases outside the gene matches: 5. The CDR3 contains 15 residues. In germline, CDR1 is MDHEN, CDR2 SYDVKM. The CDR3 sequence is CASRWDRYSNQPQHF. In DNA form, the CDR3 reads TGTGCCAGCAGATGGGACAGATATAGCAATCAGCCCCAGCATTTT.

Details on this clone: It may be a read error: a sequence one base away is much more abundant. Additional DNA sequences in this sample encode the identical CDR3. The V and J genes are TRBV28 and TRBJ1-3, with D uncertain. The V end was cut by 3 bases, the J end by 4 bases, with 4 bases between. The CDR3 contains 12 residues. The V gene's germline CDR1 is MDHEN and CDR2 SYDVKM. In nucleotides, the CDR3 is TGTGCCAGCAGTTTTTCAGGAAACACCATATATTTT. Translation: CASSFSGNTIYF.

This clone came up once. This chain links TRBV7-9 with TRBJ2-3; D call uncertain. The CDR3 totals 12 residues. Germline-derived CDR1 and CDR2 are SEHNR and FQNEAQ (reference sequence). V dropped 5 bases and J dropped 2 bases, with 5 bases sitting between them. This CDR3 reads CASSTNTDTQYF. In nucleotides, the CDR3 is TGTGCCAGCAGCACTAACACAGATACGCAGTATTTT.

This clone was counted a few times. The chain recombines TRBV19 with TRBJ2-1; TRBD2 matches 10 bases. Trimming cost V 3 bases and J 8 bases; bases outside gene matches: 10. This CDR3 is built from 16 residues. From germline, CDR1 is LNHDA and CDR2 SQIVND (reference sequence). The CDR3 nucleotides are TGTGCCAGTAGTATGGCGCTAGCGGGAGTTGGCGATGAGCAGTTCTTC. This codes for CASSMALAGVGDEQFF. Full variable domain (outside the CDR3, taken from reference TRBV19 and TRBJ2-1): DGGITQSPKYLFRKEGQNVTLSCEQNLNHDAMYWYRQDPGQGLRLIYYSQIVNDFQKGDIAEGYSVSREKKESFPLTVTSAQKNPTAFYLCASSMALAGVGDEQFFGPGTRLTVL.